This T cell receptor (beta chain) was documented in a study of blood T cell repertoires in COVID-19. Study details: The study drew acute and convalescent COVID-19 samples from the United States, Italy and Spain.

Trimming took 1 base from V and 4 from J, leaving 16 bases between them. Germline values: CDR1 SGHTA, CDR2 FQGNSA. The CDR3 is 16 amino acids. Assay: immunoSEQ multiplex PCR; the TCRdb copy retains only in-frame clones and omits some. The sample shows about 260,000 clones, 65% to 90% of them seen only once. The chain recombines TRBV7-2 with TRBJ1-2, with D possibly matching TRBD1 (5 bases). This receptor was obtained from a human donor in a cohort sampled during active COVID-19. Sequencing was carried out using peripheral blood. Here the CDR3 reads CASSLGFWQGGYGYTF. The CDR3 DNA sequence: TGTGCCAGCAGCTTAGGATTTTGGCAGGGCGGCTATGGCTACACCTTC.